The 18 T cell receptor beta chains reported below all come from one sample, sequenced in a study of human T cells and chemical hapten exposure. MiXCR, applied by TCRdb to the RACE reads, yields one record per CDR3 protein. Of over 70,000 distinct CDR3 sequences listed, 13% to 15% were seen once; the top ten hold roughly 4.6%. Time point denoted: pre-sensitization, week 0. Sample treatment: therapeutic diphenylcyclopropenone sensitization with weekly scalp DPC. The input for sequencing was whole blood, taken in connection with sensitization to the hapten diphenylcyclopropenone (DPC). These receptors were collected from a woman aged 45 to 65 with alopecia areata. Some clones in this sample may be carry-over from other donors' samples.

The chain carries TRBV11-3 and TRBJ2-2; D tentatively reads TRBD1 or TRBD2 (5 bases each). Trimming took off 4 bases at V and 3 bases at J, with 6 bases between the two ends. Looked up from germline, CDR1 is SGHNT and CDR2 is YENEEA. The CDR3 runs to 13 residues. CDR3 sequence (DNA): TGTGCCAGCAGCTGGGACCACACCGGGGAGCTGTTTTTT. It is translated as CASSWDHTGELFF.

The rearrangement links TRBV6-1 to TRBJ1-4; D is perhaps TRBD1 (6 bases). The germline V gene encodes CDR1 MNHNS and CDR2 SASEGT. This CDR3 comprises 15 residues. The germline V and J ends were trimmed by 5 bases and 2 bases, with 12 bases remaining between them. The CDR3 spells CASSTGTVTNEKLFF. CDR3 sequence (DNA): TGTGCCAGCAGTACAGGGACGGTGACTAATGAAAAACTGTTTTTT.

This clonotype was seen repeatedly, ten times or more. J is TRBJ2-2 and V is TRBV5-1; TRBD2 matches at 12 bases. V shed 4 bases and J 2 bases; nucleotides not matched to a gene: 12. The CDR3 contains 19 residues. Germline values: CDR1 SGHRS, CDR2 YFSETQ. The CDR3 reads CASSPRGTSGRLNTGELFF. The CDR3 coding sequence is TGCGCCAGCAGCCCGAGGGGGACTAGCGGGCGCCTAAACACCGGGGAGCTGTTTTTT.

This clonotype was picked up a small number of times. The chain carries TRBV11-2 and TRBJ2-5; TRBD2 agrees at 12 bases. The CDR3 covers 13 residues. With V trimmed by 8 bases and J by 6 bases, 4 bases remained unmatched. Germline CDR1 reads SGHAT; CDR2 reads FQNNGV. The CDR3 DNA is TGTGCCAGCCGACTAGCGGGAGTTAAGACCCAGTACTTC. It is translated as CASRLAGVKTQYF.

This chain connects TRBV6-2 or TRBV6-3 to TRBJ1-1, with 10 bases fitting TRBD1. Germline V gene lookup returns CDR1 MNHEY and CDR2 SVGEGT. With V trimmed by 0 bases and J by 10 bases, 2 bases remained unmatched. CDR3 length: 13 amino acids. CDR3 protein: CASSYSTGGRAFF. The CDR3 DNA reads TGTGCCAGCAGTTACTCGACAGGGGGCAGAGCTTTCTTT.

This chain connects TRBV11-2 to TRBJ2-7, with TRBD2 matching 10 bases. Unmatched junction bases numbered 6, after V lost 4 bases and J lost 3 bases. Germline V CDR1 and CDR2: SGHAT, FQNNGV. The CDR3 has 15 residues. The CDR3 loop is CASSSSGRSHYEQYF. CDR3 DNA sequence: TGTGCCAGCAGCTCTAGCGGGAGATCCCACTACGAGCAGTACTTC.

This clonotype was observed at least ten times. The CDR3 DNA follows: TGTGCCAGCAGCCCGACCGGGACCCGGTCGGGGGAGACCCAGTACTTC. Translated, it gives CASSPTGTRSGETQYF. The rearrangement uses TRBV7-8 and TRBJ2-5; D is tentatively TRBD1 or TRBD2 (5 bases each). Trimming stripped 5 bases from V and 5 bases from J, with 21 bases between. The CDR3 covers 16 residues. CDR1 is SGHVS and CDR2 is FQNEAQ in the germline V gene.

About this clonotype itself: A much more abundant neighbour one base away suggests this may be a read error. V is TRBV12-3 or TRBV12-4 and J is TRBJ2-7; D uncertain. The CDR3 covers 14 residues. V lost 6 bases and J 0 bases, leaving 12 bases between the germline ends. This CDR3 is CASSPWRSSYEQYF. The CDR3 DNA reads TGTGCCAGCAGCCCCTGGCGAAGCTCCTACGAGCAGTACTTC.

The gene calls are TRBV6-2 or TRBV6-3 and TRBJ2-1; TRBD1 matches 7 bases. Trimming removed 6 bases from V and 2 bases from J; junction bases left unmatched: 7. The CDR3 length is 15 residues. CDR1 is MNHEY, CDR2 SVGEGT, per germline. The CDR3 loop reads CASRRTGTPYNEQFF. The CDR3 nucleotides read TGTGCCAGCAGGCGGACAGGAACCCCCTACAATGAGCAGTTCTTC.

This clonotype was counted between two and nine times. The chain employs TRBV20-1 and TRBJ2-1, with D perhaps matching TRBD1 or TRBD2 (8 bases each). Trimming stripped 3 bases from V and 9 bases from J, with 27 bases between. The CDR3 extends over 17 amino acids. CDR1 is DFQATT and CDR2 is SNEGSKA in the germline V gene (reference sequence). CDR3 coding DNA: TGCAGTGCTAGTGTGGGGACAGGATTGCGGGGGGACCCTGAGCAGTTCTTC. Translated: CSASVGTGLRGDPEQFF.

This clonotype occurred a few times. V gene TRBV30 combines with J gene TRBJ2-7; D not certain. The CDR3 consists of 15 residues. V was trimmed by 5 bases and J by 2 bases, leaving 19 bases between them. CDR1 and CDR2 (germline): GTSNPN, SVGIG (reference sequence). CDR3 bases: TGTGCCTGGGCCCGACCAGCGCTAGACCCCTACGAGCAGTACTTC. This gives the protein CAWARPALDPYEQYF.

This clonotype was counted between two and nine times. The chain employs TRBV25-1 and TRBJ2-7; D call uncertain. The CDR3 covers 11 residues. V was pared by 2 bases and J by 5 bases, with 4 bases between. From germline, CDR1 is MGHDK and CDR2 SYGVNS. CDR3 in DNA: TGTGCCAGCAGTGAAGGAGACGAGCAGTACTTC. This codes for CASSEGDEQYF.

This chain links TRBV10-1 with TRBJ1-1, with D perhaps TRBD1 (6 bases). CDR1 and CDR2 from the germline V gene are WNHNN and SYGVQD (reference sequence). The V gene lost 8 bases and the J gene lost 4 bases, with 11 bases spanning the gap. This CDR3 is 12 amino acids long. CDR3 bases: TGCGCCAGCGGACAGAGGTGCACTGAAGCTTTCTTT. Translated, it gives CASGQRCTEAFF.

The rearrangement joins TRBV20-1 to TRBJ1-6, with D hard to call. Trimming cost V 4 bases and J 10 bases, with 11 bases left between them. Germline loops: CDR1 DFQATT, CDR2 SNEGSKA (reference sequence). The CDR3 has 12 amino acids. DNA for the CDR3: TGCAGTGCTACTTCCGGGAGCTCACCCCTCCACTTT. It yields the protein CSATSGSSPLHF.

This clonotype was found many times. The chain combines TRBV7-2 with TRBJ2-7; D not resolved. Germline-derived CDR1 and CDR2 are SGHTA and FQGNSA. This CDR3 spans 13 amino acids. V shed 5 bases and J shed 3 bases, with 11 bases lying between them. CDR3 nucleotides: TGTGCCAGCAGCCTAATGGCAGTCTACGAGCAGTACTTC. This codes for CASSLMAVYEQYF. Using reference TRBV7-2 and TRBJ2-7 for the parts outside the CDR3, the full variable domain is GAGVSQSPSNKVTEKGKDVELRCDPISGHTALYWYRQSLGQGLEFLIYFQGNSAPDKSGLPSDRFSAERTGGSVSTLTIQRTQQEDSAVYLCASSLMAVYEQYFGPGTRLTVT.

The chain employs TRBV7-8 and TRBJ1-1; no clear D. The germline CDR1 and CDR2 sequences are SGHVS and FQNEAQ. This CDR3 has 13 residues. V was pared by 3 bases and J by 8 bases, with 13 bases between. The CDR3 sequence is CASSLDQEQEAFF. CDR3 DNA: TGTGCCAGCAGCTTGGACCAGGAGCAGGAAGCTTTCTTT.

There are a few counts of this clonotype. V gene TRBV27 combines with J gene TRBJ2-7; D is possibly TRBD2 (6 bases). Germline assignment: CDR1 MNHEY and CDR2 SMNVEV (reference sequence). The CDR3 extends over 13 amino acids. Trimming took off 8 bases at V and 3 bases at J, with 14 bases between the two ends. The CDR3 loop reads CASYRLGSYEQYF. CDR3 coding DNA: TGTGCCAGCTATCGACTAGGGAGCTACGAGCAGTACTTC.

CDR3 in DNA: TGTGCCAGCAGCCCCGGGGGCTCCTACAATGAGCAGTTCTTC. Its translation: CASSPGGSYNEQFF. The chain is built from TRBV28 and TRBJ2-1; D perhaps matches TRBD2 (6 bases). V was shortened by 6 bases and J by 0 bases, with 9 bases between the two germline ends. In germline, CDR1 is MDHEN, CDR2 SYDVKM. This CDR3 contains 14 residues.